These 32 T cell receptor beta chains share one sample of origin, sequenced in a study of CD8 T cells in ankylosing spondylitis. TCRdb processed the 5' RACE reads anew with MiXCR; each CDR3 protein has one entry. Among some 300,000 distinct CDR3 sequences listed, less than 25% were seen once. The sequencing sample was made of blood, either unsorted or a sorted T cell fraction (not recorded which). The receptors here all came from a female donor with ankylosing spondylitis or in good health (not recorded which).

The chain links TRBV7-2 to TRBJ2-3; maybe TRBD2 (5 bases). CDR1 is SGHTA, CDR2 FQGNSA, per germline. Trimming took 6 bases from V and 5 from J, leaving 12 bases between them. This CDR3 region has 13 residues. Here the CDR3 DNA reads TGTGCCAGCAGATTCACCGGGATAGATACGCAGTATTTT. Its protein is CASRFTGIDTQYF.

This clonotype was seen more than once but under ten times. Here the CDR3 DNA reads TGCGCCAGCAGCGGGAGAGCGGGTTTCTCCTACGAGCAGTACTTC. It codes for CASSGRAGFSYEQYF. The chain recombines TRBV5-1 with TRBJ2-7, with a possible D match to TRBD2 (6 bases). The CDR3 consists of 15 residues. V lost 4 bases to trimming and J lost 0 bases, with 14 bases between them. Germline CDR1 reads SGHRS; CDR2 reads YFSETQ. The full variable domain, completed using reference TRBV5-1 and TRBJ2-7, is KAGVTQTPRYLIKTRGQQVTLSCSPISGHRSVSWYQQTPGQGLQFLFEYFSETQRNKGNFPGRFSGRQFSNSRSEMNVSTLELGDSALYLCASSGRAGFSYEQYFGPGTRLTVT.

The chain combines TRBV3-1 with TRBJ2-2; 8 nucleotides line up with TRBD1. The CDR3 extends over 13 amino acids. The trim removed 0 bases at V and 13 bases at J, leaving 4 bases unmatched. Germline assignment: CDR1 LGHDT and CDR2 YNNKEL (reference sequence). Here the CDR3 reads CASSQDGQGRLFF. The CDR3 region has the DNA TGTGCCAGCAGCCAAGACGGACAGGGTAGGCTGTTTTTT.

J is TRBJ2-1 and V is TRBV12-3 or TRBV12-4; TRBD2 is a possible D gene (6 bases). CDR3 length: 15 amino acids. Trimming cost V 3 bases and J 0 bases, with 9 bases left between them. The CDR3 nucleotides read TGTGCCAGCAGTTTTAGCGGTGGCTCCTACAATGAGCAGTTCTTC. As protein: CASSFSGGSYNEQFF.

The CDR3 region has the DNA TGTGCCAGCAGGCCCCAACAGGGCTGGGGCTACACCTTC. This encodes CASRPQQGWGYTF. The chain carries TRBV12-3 or TRBV12-4 and TRBJ1-2; tentatively, D is TRBD1 (6 bases). V was pared by 6 bases and J by 8 bases, with 16 bases between. The CDR3 covers 13 residues.

The chain is built from TRBV7-9 and TRBJ2-7; 7 nucleotides line up with TRBD1. V shed 5 bases and J 6 bases; nucleotides not matched to a gene: 10. The germline CDR1 and CDR2 sequences are SEHNR and FQNEAQ (reference sequence). The CDR3 spans 14 residues. The CDR3 coding sequence is TGTGCCAGCAGCCCTCGGACAGGAAGGGTCGAGCAGTACTTC. Translated, it gives CASSPRTGRVEQYF.

This clonotype was counted between two and nine times. This chain links TRBV5-1 with TRBJ2-7, with D possibly matching TRBD2 (6 bases). The length of the CDR3 is 16 residues. Per germline, CDR1 SGHRS and CDR2 YFSETQ. The V gene lost 4 bases and the J gene lost 0 bases, with 17 bases spanning the gap. CDR3 sequence (DNA): TGCGCCAGCAGCCCCCGGGAGCCCACCGCCTCCTACGAGCAGTACTTC. It encodes CASSPREPTASYEQYF.

This clonotype showed up just a few times. The V and J genes are TRBV20-1 and TRBJ1-5; 7 bases map to TRBD1. V lost 6 bases to trimming and J lost 5 bases; unmatched junction nucleotides: 7. Germline V gene lookup returns CDR1 DFQATT and CDR2 SNEGSKA (reference sequence). The CDR3 is 13 residues long. CDR3 in DNA: TGCAGTGCGACCGGGACAGAACATCAGCCCCAGCATTTT. Translation: CSATGTEHQPQHF.

In its sample, this clonotype was seen many times. The chain employs TRBV29-1 and TRBJ2-1, with 7 bases lining up with TRBD2. V dropped 6 bases and J dropped 10; count of bases not matched to a gene: 9. Germline loops: CDR1 SQVTM, CDR2 ANQGSEA. The CDR3 is 12 amino acids. The DNA of the CDR3 is TGCAGCGTCGGTGGCGGGGGTGGGGAGCAGTTCTTC. Amino acids: CSVGGGGGEQFF.

This clonotype was recorded at least ten times. The chain employs TRBV6-5 and TRBJ1-2; D is ambiguous. V lost 2 bases to trimming and J lost 4 bases, with 11 bases between them. The germline CDR1 and CDR2 sequences are MNHEY and SVGAGI. There are 14 residues in the CDR3. CDR3 DNA: TGTGCCAGCAGTTACGATCCCCAGATCTATGGCTACACCTTC. It encodes CASSYDPQIYGYTF.

This clonotype has just a few counts. V is TRBV10-3 and J is TRBJ2-1; 7 bases map to TRBD2. V dropped 6 bases and J dropped 5; count of bases not matched to a gene: 10. Germline values: CDR1 ENHRY, CDR2 SYGVKD. The CDR3 has 15 residues. In DNA form, the CDR3 reads TGTGCCATCAGCCCTACCTGGCGGGAGCACAATGAGCAGTTCTTC. This gives the protein CAISPTWREHNEQFF.

This rearrangement joins TRBV6-1 to TRBJ2-1; perhaps TRBD2 as D (6 bases). The ends were cut back, 8 bases at V and 7 bases at J, with 21 bases in the middle. The CDR3 covers 15 residues. Looked up from germline, CDR1 is MNHNS and CDR2 is SASEGT. The CDR3 region is CASGRLEGDLNEQFF. The CDR3 DNA follows: TGTGCCAGCGGCAGACTAGAGGGAGACCTAAATGAGCAGTTCTTC.

The chain employs TRBV20-1 and TRBJ1-2; D is unresolved. This CDR3 has 13 residues. Per the germline V gene, CDR1 is DFQATT and CDR2 is SNEGSKA (reference sequence). The DNA of the CDR3 is TGCAGCGCCGCTGGTCTGGTGGGCTATGGCTACACCTTC. As protein: CSAAGLVGYGYTF.

There are a few counts of this clonotype. This chain joins TRBV10-3 and TRBJ2-7; D is unresolved. Looked up from germline, CDR1 is ENHRY and CDR2 is SYGVKD. This CDR3 contains 13 residues. V was shortened by 9 bases and J by 7 bases, with 19 bases between the two germline ends. CDR3 nucleotides: TGTGCCATTTACGCAGACGGGCTGAGGGAGCAGTACTTC. Translated: CAIYADGLREQYF.

The V call is TRBV6-6, the J call TRBJ1-1, with a tentative D call TRBD1 (6 bases). V was trimmed by 10 bases and J by 4 bases, leaving 13 bases between them. The CDR3 totals 12 residues. Looked up from germline, CDR1 is MNHNY and CDR2 is SVGAGI (reference sequence). CDR3 loop: CATTGPGTEAFF. The CDR3, as DNA: TGTGCCACCACAGGGCCGGGCACTGAAGCTTTCTTT.

This clonotype has more than one count but fewer than ten. This rearrangement joins TRBV5-1 to TRBJ2-7; 8 positions match TRBD1. Germline CDR1 and CDR2: SGHRS and YFSETQ. The CDR3 is 14 residues long. V was clipped by 4 bases and J by 7 bases; unmatched bases: 10. DNA for the CDR3: TGCGCCAGCAGCCCTAAGAGGACAGGGTCAGAGCAGTACTTC. Encoded protein: CASSPKRTGSEQYF. Drawing the rest from reference TRBV5-1 and TRBJ2-7, the complete variable domain is KAGVTQTPRYLIKTRGQQVTLSCSPISGHRSVSWYQQTPGQGLQFLFEYFSETQRNKGNFPGRFSGRQFSNSRSEMNVSTLELGDSALYLCASSPKRTGSEQYFGPGTRLTVT.

The sample holds many counts of this clonotype. This chain joins TRBV7-2 and TRBJ1-1; no clear D. Trimming took 3 bases from V and 0 from J, leaving 5 bases between them. The CDR3 has 13 residues. Germline V gene lookup returns CDR1 SGHTA and CDR2 FQGNSA. CDR3 region: CASSLVVNTEAFF. CDR3 DNA: TGTGCCAGCAGCTTGGTAGTGAACACTGAAGCTTTCTTT.

Only a few counts were recorded for this clonotype. V usage is TRBV6-5 and J usage is TRBJ2-2; 12 positions match TRBD2. CDR3 size: 15 residues. V gave up 2 bases and J gave up 6 bases; unmatched junction bases: 1. CDR1 and CDR2 from the germline V gene are MNHEY and SVGAGI. CDR3 in amino acids: CASSYTSGRPGELFF. The CDR3 nucleotides read TGTGCCAGCAGTTACACTAGCGGGAGGCCCGGGGAGCTGTTTTTT.

The chain couples TRBV6-5 to TRBJ1-2, with 7 bases identical to TRBD1. The junction had 2 bases not matched to a gene; V was cut back by 0 bases and J by 4 bases. The CDR3 covers 14 residues. CDR1 MNHEY and CDR2 SVGAGI come from the germline V gene. In nucleotides, the CDR3 is TGTGCCAGCAGTTACTCGAGGGACAGCTATGGCTACACCTTC. Protein sequence: CASSYSRDSYGYTF.

This clonotype was seen a handful of times. The gene calls are TRBV5-1 and TRBJ2-1, with 10 bases fitting TRBD2. This CDR3 is 18 amino acids long. Trimming cost V 4 bases and J 7 bases; bases outside gene matches: 17. Per the germline V gene, CDR1 is SGHRS and CDR2 is YFSETQ. This chain's CDR3 is CASSPPFLLAGPGNEQFF. The CDR3 DNA follows: TGCGCCAGCAGCCCTCCCTTCTTACTAGCGGGACCTGGAAATGAGCAGTTCTTC.

The table lists this clonotype with a few counts. The chain combines TRBV19 with TRBJ1-3; D unresolved. The V gene's germline CDR1 is LNHDA and CDR2 SQIVND (reference sequence). With 6 bases removed from V and 0 bases from J, the gap between germline ends came to 6 bases. The CDR3 is made up of 13 amino acids. The CDR3 sequence is CASRASSGNTIYF. CDR3 nucleotide sequence: TGTGCCAGTAGAGCCTCCTCTGGAAACACCATATATTTT.

The chain links TRBV21-1 to TRBJ1-3. TRBV21-1 is flagged as a pseudogene. CDR3 length equals 15 residues. This chain's CDR3 is CASWTAFLSGNTIYF. CDR3 nucleotide sequence: TGTGCCAGCTGGACAGCCTTCCTCTCTGGAAACACCATATATTTT.

J is TRBJ1-1 and V is TRBV5-1, with a possible D match to TRBD1 (6 bases). Germline assignment: CDR1 SGHRS and CDR2 YFSETQ. The CDR3 sequence is 16 residues long. The V end was cut by 2 bases, the J end by 4 bases, with 18 bases between. CDR3 sequence reads: CASSLGQNSLSTEAFF. The CDR3 region has the DNA TGCGCCAGCAGCTTAGGACAGAATTCGTTGAGCACTGAAGCTTTCTTT.

The rearrangement links TRBV18 to TRBJ2-1; D perhaps matches TRBD1 (5 bases). CDR1 is KGHSH and CDR2 is LQKENI in the germline V gene. The CDR3 loop spans 14 amino acids. The V end lost 3 bases, the J end lost 9 bases, and 15 bases lay between the germline ends. CDR3 protein: CASSPGFQGGEQFF. The CDR3 DNA is TGTGCCAGCTCACCGGGCTTTCAGGGCGGTGAGCAGTTCTTC. The full variable domain, in which reference TRBV18 and TRBJ2-1 provide the parts outside the CDR3, is NAGVMQNPRHLVRRRGQEARLRCSPMKGHSHVYWYRQLPEEGLKFMVYLQKENIIDESGMPKERFSAEFPKEGPSILRIQQVVRGDSAAYFCASSPGFQGGEQFFGPGTRLTVL.

A few counts support this clonotype. The chain recombines TRBV18 with TRBJ2-1, with D unresolved. Trimming took 1 base from V and 5 from J, leaving 9 bases between them. Germline loops: CDR1 KGHSH, CDR2 LQKENI. The CDR3 consists of 14 residues. The CDR3 here is CASSPLENNNEQFF. For the CDR3, the DNA is TGTGCCAGCTCACCACTAGAGAATAACAATGAGCAGTTCTTC. Combining the CDR3 with reference TRBV18 and TRBJ2-1 gives the whole variable domain NAGVMQNPRHLVRRRGQEARLRCSPMKGHSHVYWYRQLPEEGLKFMVYLQKENIIDESGMPKERFSAEFPKEGPSILRIQQVVRGDSAAYFCASSPLENNNEQFFGPGTRLTVL.

This clonotype has a handful of counts. The chain joins TRBV20-1 to TRBJ2-1, with 11 bases lining up with TRBD2. V dropped 6 bases and J dropped 7; count of bases not matched to a gene: 14. CDR3 size: 16 residues. The germline V gene encodes CDR1 DFQATT and CDR2 SNEGSKA (reference sequence). The CDR3 loop is CSALFSGREDKNEQFF. The DNA of the CDR3 is TGCAGTGCCCTATTTAGCGGGAGGGAGGATAAAAATGAGCAGTTCTTC.

This chain links TRBV10-1 with TRBJ2-1; 9 bases fit TRBD2. Germline trimming cut 8 bases from V and 9 bases from J; bases unmatched to any gene: 14. In germline, CDR1 is WNHNN, CDR2 SYGVQD (reference sequence). The CDR3 is 15 residues long. The CDR3 spells CASSIAGAGQSEQFF. The CDR3 DNA follows: TGCGCCAGCTCGATAGCGGGAGCGGGTCAGAGTGAGCAGTTCTTC.

This clonotype was found a few times. This sequence joins TRBV7-2 and TRBJ2-7; D gene uncertain. Trimming stripped 1 base from V and 4 bases from J, with 14 bases between. Germline V lookup: CDR1 SGHTA, CDR2 FQGNSA. CDR3 length: 15 residues. The CDR3 protein is CASSLVDRPAYEQYF. Written as DNA, the CDR3 is TGTGCCAGCAGCTTAGTGGACCGGCCCGCATACGAGCAGTACTTC.

This clonotype was counted many times. The gene calls are TRBV9 and TRBJ1-5, with TRBD1 identical over 8 bases. The V segment lost 4 bases and the J segment 1 base; nucleotides outside the gene matches: 4. Germline V gene lookup returns CDR1 SGDLS and CDR2 YYNGEE. The CDR3 runs to 15 residues. CDR3 sequence (DNA): TGTGCCAGCAGCCGAACAGGGGGAAGCAATCAGCCCCAGCATTTT. Translated, it gives CASSRTGGSNQPQHF.

The chain couples TRBV29-1 to TRBJ1-1, with 7 bases identical to TRBD1. The V gene's germline CDR1 is SQVTM and CDR2 ANQGSEA. The CDR3 is 11 amino acids. With V trimmed by 5 bases and J by 8 bases, 5 bases remained unmatched. In DNA form, the CDR3 reads TGCAGCGTTTCTTGGGACAGCGAAGCTTTCTTT. It specifies CSVSWDSEAFF.

This clonotype was counted once. One end of the junction does not line up with germline, which may come from a read error. V gene TRBV10-1 combines with J gene TRBJ2-1, with TRBD2 identical over 7 bases. Per germline, CDR1 WNHNN and CDR2 SYGVQD (reference sequence). The CDR3 runs 11 residues. CDR3 DNA sequence: TGCGTCAGCAGCCCGCGGGAGTTGCTGTTCTTC. It translates to CVSSPRELLFF.

This clonotype was detected only a few times. V gene TRBV20-1 combines with J gene TRBJ2-1; 8 nucleotides line up with TRBD2. The V segment lost 0 bases and the J segment 7 bases; nucleotides outside the gene matches: 14. Germline V gives CDR1 DFQATT, CDR2 SNEGSKA (reference sequence). The CDR3 contains 17 residues. The CDR3 DNA is TGCAGTGCTAGAGATCCTATAGCGGGACCAAGAGGGAATGAGCAGTTCTTC. Its translation is CSARDPIAGPRGNEQFF.